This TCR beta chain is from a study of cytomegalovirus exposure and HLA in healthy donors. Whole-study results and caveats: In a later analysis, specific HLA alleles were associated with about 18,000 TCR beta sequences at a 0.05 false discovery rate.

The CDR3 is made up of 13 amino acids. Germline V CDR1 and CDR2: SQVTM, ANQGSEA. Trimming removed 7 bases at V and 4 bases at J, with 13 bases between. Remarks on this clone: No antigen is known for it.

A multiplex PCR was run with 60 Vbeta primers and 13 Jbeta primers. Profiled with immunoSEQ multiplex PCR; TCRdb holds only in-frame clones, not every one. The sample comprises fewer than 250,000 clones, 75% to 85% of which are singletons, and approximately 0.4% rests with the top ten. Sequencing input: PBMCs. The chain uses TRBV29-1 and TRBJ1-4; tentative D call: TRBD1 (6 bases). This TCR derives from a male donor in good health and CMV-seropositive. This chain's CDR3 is CSAGDPYNEKLFF. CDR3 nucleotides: TGCAGCGCAGGGGACCCTTATAATGAAAAACTGTTTTTT.